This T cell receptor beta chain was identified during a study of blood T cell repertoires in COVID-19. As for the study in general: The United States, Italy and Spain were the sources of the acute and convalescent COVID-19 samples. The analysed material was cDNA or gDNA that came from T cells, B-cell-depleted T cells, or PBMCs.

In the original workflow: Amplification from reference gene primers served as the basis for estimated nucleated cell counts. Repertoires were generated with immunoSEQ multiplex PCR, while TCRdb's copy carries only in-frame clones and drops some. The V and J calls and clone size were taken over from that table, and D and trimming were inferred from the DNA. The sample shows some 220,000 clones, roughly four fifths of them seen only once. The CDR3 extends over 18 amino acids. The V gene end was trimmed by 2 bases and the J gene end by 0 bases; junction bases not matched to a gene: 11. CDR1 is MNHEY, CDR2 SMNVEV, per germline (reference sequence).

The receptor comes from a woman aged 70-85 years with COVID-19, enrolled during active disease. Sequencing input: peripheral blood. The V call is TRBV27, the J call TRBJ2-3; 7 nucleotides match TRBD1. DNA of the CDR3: TGTGCCAGCAGTTTAAGGGGGCTAGCAGGAAGGAGCACAGATACGCAGTATTTT. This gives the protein CASSLRGLAGRSTDTQYF.